This T cell receptor beta chain was identified in a study of post-analysis software for immune sequencing data. Study at large: Some patients lacked subtype; others had relapsing-remitting, secondary progressive or progressive-relapsing disease. Notes on the study in general: Multiple sclerosis was associated with a significant reduction in normalized Chao1 diversity relative to controls. F measure showed strong co-clustering of same-batch samples.

Prepared TCR beta cDNA libraries contained unique molecular identifiers. TCRdb re-analysed the PCR reads in MiXCR, keeping a single row per CDR3 protein. Of around 710,000 distinct CDR3 sequences listed, approximately 44% are singletons. This clonotype was observed a few times. The antigen is not known. Material: blood. The receptor comes from a girl aged 5-17 years with multiple sclerosis.

DNA of the CDR3: TGTGCCAGCAGGGGACTAGCGGCTTCCCACAATGAGCAGTTCTTC. It translates to CASRGLAASHNEQFF. The chain combines TRBV12-3 or TRBV12-4 with TRBJ2-1, with 11 bases matching TRBD2. After removal of 6 bases from V and 5 bases from J, the junction contained 6 bases not matched to a gene. There are 15 residues in the CDR3.